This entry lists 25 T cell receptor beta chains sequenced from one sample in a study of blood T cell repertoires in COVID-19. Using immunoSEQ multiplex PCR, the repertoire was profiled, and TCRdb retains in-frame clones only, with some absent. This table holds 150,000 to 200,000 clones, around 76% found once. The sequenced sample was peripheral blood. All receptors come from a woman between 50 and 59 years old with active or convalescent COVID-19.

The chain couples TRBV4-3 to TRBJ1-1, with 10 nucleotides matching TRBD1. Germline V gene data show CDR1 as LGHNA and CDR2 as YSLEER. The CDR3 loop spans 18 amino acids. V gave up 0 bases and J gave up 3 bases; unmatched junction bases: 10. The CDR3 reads CASSQDSGTGVLDTEAFF. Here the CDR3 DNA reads TGCGCCAGCAGCCAAGATAGCGGGACAGGGGTTTTGGACACTGAAGCTTTCTTT.

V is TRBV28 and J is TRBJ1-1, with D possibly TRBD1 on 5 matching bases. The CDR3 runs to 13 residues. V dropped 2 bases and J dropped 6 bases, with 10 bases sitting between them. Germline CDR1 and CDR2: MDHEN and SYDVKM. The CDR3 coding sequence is TGTGCCAGCAGTTTACCGGGGGACGCTGAAGCTTTCTTT. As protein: CASSLPGDAEAFF. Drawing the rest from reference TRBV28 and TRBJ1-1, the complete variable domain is DVKVTQSSRYLVKRTGEKVFLECVQDMDHENMFWYRQDPGLGLRLIYFSYDVKMKEKGDIPEGYSVSREKKERFSLILESASTNQTSMYLCASSLPGDAEAFFGQGTRLTVV.

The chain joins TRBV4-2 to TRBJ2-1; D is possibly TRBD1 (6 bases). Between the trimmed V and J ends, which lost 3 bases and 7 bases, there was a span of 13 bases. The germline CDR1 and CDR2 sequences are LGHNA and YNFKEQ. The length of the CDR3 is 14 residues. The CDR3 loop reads CASSHPNQGNEQFF. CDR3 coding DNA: TGTGCCAGCAGCCACCCCAATCAGGGGAATGAGCAGTTCTTC.

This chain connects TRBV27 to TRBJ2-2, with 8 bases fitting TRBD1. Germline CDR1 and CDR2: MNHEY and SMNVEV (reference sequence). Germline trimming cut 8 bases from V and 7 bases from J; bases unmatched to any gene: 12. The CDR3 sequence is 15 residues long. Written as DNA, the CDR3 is TGTGCCAGCGGGAGACAGGGGTGGACTCGCGGGGAGCTGTTTTTT. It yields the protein CASGRQGWTRGELFF.

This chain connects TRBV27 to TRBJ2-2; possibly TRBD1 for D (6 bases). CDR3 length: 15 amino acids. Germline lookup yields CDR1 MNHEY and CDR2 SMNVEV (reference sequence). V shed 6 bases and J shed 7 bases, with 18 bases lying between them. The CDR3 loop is CASSPWGPSNGELFF. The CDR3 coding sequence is TGTGCCAGCAGCCCATGGGGGCCGAGTAACGGGGAGCTGTTTTTT.

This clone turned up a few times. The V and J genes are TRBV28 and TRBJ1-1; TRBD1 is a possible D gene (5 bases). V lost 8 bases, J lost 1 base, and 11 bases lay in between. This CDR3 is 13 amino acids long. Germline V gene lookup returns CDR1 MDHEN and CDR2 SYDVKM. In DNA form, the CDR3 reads TGTGCCAGCGGGGCCACCAGGAACACTGAAGCTTTCTTT. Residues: CASGATRNTEAFF.

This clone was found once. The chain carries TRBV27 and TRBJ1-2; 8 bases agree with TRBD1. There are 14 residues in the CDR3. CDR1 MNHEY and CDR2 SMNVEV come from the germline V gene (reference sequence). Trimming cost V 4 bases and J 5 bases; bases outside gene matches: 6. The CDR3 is CASSSKRDRYGYTF. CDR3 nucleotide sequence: TGTGCCAGCAGTTCCAAACGGGACAGGTATGGCTACACCTTC.

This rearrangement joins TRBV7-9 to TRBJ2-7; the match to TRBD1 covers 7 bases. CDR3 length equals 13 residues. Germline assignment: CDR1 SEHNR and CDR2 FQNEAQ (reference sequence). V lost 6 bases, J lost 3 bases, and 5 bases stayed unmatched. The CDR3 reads CASRNGQDYEQYF. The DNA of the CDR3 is TGTGCCAGCAGGAACGGACAGGACTACGAGCAGTACTTC.

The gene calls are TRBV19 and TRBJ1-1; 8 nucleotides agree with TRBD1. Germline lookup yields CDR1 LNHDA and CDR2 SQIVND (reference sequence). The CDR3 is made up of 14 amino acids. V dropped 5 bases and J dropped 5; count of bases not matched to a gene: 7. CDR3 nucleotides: TGTGCCAGTAGTGCACAGGGGGATGGAACTGAAGCTTTCTTT. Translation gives CASSAQGDGTEAFF.

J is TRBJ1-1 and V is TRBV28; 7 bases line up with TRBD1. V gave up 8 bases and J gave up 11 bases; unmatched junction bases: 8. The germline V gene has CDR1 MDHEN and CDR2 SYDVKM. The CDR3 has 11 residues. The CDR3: CASGPGQKAFF. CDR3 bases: TGTGCCAGCGGCCCGGGACAGAAGGCTTTCTTT.

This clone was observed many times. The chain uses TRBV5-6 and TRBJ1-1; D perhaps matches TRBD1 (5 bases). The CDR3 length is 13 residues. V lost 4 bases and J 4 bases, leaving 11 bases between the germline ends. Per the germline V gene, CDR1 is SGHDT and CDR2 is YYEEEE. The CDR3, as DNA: TGTGCCAGCAGCCAGGGAGGTCCCACTGAAGCTTTCTTT. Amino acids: CASSQGGPTEAFF.

The CDR3 coding sequence is TGTGCCAGCAGCTTAGAGAAGGGGTACAATGAGCAGTTCTTC. This translates into CASSLEKGYNEQFF. V gene TRBV7-8 combines with J gene TRBJ2-1; D may be TRBD1 (5 bases). Germline lookup yields CDR1 SGHVS and CDR2 FQNEAQ. V was shortened by 1 base and J by 4 bases, with 8 bases between the two germline ends. There are 14 residues in the CDR3.

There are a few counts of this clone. CDR3 sequence reads: CASSPLRSGKETQYF. The CDR3 DNA reads TGTGCCAGCTCACCCCTCCGTTCAGGGAAAGAGACCCAGTACTTC. This rearrangement joins TRBV18 to TRBJ2-5; TRBD1 is a possible D gene (5 bases). The V end lost 3 bases, the J end lost 3 bases, and 14 bases lay between the germline ends. Per germline, CDR1 KGHSH and CDR2 LQKENI. The CDR3 runs 15 residues. The full variable domain, with the rest looked up from reference TRBV18 and TRBJ2-5, is NAGVMQNPRHLVRRRGQEARLRCSPMKGHSHVYWYRQLPEEGLKFMVYLQKENIIDESGMPKERFSAEFPKEGPSILRIQQVVRGDSAAYFCASSPLRSGKETQYFGPGTRLLVL.

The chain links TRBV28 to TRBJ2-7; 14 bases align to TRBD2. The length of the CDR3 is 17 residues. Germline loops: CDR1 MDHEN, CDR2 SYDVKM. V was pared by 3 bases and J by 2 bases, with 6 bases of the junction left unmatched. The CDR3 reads CASSFGTSGRETYEQYF. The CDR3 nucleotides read TGTGCCAGCAGTTTCGGGACTAGCGGGAGAGAAACCTACGAGCAGTACTTC.

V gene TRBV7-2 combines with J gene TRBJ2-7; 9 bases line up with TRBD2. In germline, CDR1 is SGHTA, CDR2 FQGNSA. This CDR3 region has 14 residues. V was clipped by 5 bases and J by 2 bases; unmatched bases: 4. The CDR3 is CASSGGGVAYEQYF. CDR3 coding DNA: TGTGCCAGCAGCGGCGGGGGGGTCGCCTACGAGCAGTACTTC. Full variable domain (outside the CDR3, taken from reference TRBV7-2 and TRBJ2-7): GAGVSQSPSNKVTEKGKDVELRCDPISGHTALYWYRQSLGQGLEFLIYFQGNSAPDKSGLPSDRFSAERTGGSVSTLTIQRTQQEDSAVYLCASSGGGVAYEQYFGPGTRLTVT.

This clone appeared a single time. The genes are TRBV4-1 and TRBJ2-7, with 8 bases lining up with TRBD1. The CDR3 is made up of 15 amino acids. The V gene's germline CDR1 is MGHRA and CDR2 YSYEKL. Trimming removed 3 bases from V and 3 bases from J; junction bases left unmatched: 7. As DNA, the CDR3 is TGCGCCAGCAGCCACACAGGGGGTGGGGGCTACGAGCAGTACTTC. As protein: CASSHTGGGGYEQYF.

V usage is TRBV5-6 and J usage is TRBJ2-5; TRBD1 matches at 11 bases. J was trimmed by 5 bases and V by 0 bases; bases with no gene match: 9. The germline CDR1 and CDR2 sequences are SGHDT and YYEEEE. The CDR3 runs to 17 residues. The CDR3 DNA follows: TGTGCCAGCAGCTTGGACGAGGACAGGGGGCTAAGGGAGACCCAGTACTTC. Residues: CASSLDEDRGLRETQYF.

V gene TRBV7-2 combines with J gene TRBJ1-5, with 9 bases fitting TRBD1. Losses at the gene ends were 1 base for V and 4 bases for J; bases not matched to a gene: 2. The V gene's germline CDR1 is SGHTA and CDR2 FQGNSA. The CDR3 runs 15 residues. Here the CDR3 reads CASSLGGQGNQPQHF. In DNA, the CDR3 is TGTGCCAGCAGCTTAGGGGGACAGGGTAATCAGCCCCAGCATTTT.

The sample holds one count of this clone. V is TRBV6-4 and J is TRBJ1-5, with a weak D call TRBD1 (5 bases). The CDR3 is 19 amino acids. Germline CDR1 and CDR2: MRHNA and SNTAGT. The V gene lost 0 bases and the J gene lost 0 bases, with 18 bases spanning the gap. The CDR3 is CASSDSAQGTFYSNQPQHF. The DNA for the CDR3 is TGTGCCAGCAGTGACTCTGCGCAGGGAACTTTTTATAGCAATCAGCCCCAGCATTTT.

This chain's CDR3 is CSVEGGSGGAYEQYF. CDR3 sequence (DNA): TGCAGCGTTGAAGGCGGTAGCGGGGGGGCCTACGAGCAGTACTTC. This chain joins TRBV29-1 and TRBJ2-7, with 11 bases fitting TRBD2. Germline V gene sequence: CDR1 SQVTM, CDR2 ANQGSEA. The CDR3 has 15 residues. The ends lost 1 base at V and 2 bases at J; junction bases unmatched: 4.

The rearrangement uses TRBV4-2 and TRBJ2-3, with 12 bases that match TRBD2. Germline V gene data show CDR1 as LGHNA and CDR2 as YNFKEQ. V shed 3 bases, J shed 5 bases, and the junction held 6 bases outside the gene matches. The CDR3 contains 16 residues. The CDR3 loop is CASSHQTSGGQDTQYF. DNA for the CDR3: TGTGCCAGCAGCCATCAGACTAGCGGGGGCCAAGATACGCAGTATTTT.

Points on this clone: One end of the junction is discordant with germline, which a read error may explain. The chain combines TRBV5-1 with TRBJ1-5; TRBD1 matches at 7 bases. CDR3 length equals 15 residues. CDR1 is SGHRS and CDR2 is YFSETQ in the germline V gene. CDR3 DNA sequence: TGCGCCAGCAGCCAGGGTGGAGGGGGCAAACAGCCCCAGCATTTT. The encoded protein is CASSQGGGGKQPQHF.

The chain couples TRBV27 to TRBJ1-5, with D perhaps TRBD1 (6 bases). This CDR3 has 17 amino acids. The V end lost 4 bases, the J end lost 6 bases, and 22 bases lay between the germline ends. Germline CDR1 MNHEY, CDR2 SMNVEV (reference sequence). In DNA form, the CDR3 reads TGTGCCAGCAGTTCTCCCTCCCCAACAGGGTTGCTTCAGCCCCAGCATTTT. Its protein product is CASSSPSPTGLLQPQHF.

This CDR3 is CASSAAPGRGGYTF. CDR3 in DNA: TGTGCCAGCAGCGCCGCCCCGGGTCGAGGGGGCTACACCTTC. This rearrangement joins TRBV9 to TRBJ1-2, with D hard to call. Germline values: CDR1 SGDLS, CDR2 YYNGEE. The CDR3 sequence is 14 residues long. V was shortened by 3 bases and J by 8 bases, with 17 bases between the two germline ends.

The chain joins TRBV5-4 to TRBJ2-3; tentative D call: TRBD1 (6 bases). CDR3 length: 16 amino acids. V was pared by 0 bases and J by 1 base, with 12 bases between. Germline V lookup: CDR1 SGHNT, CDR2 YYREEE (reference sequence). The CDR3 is CASSLGQVGGTDTQYF. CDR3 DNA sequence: TGTGCCAGCAGCTTGGGACAGGTAGGGGGCACAGATACGCAGTATTTT.